Listed below are T cell receptor beta chains from one sample, sequenced in a study of shared clonotypes between healthy human individuals. TCRdb's table, derived via immunoSEQ multiplex PCR, lists solely in-frame clones and lacks some. The sample comprises about 110,000 clones, around 68% of which are singletons, and almost 25% rests with the top ten. The specimen sequenced was memory CD8+ T cells sorted from blood. These receptors were obtained from a woman in her 30s in good health. The CDR3 runs from the conserved cysteine through the conserved F or W.

V gene	J gene	CDR3 protein
TRBV4-1	TRBJ2-4	CASSQGSTGLTKNIQYF
TRBV5-8	TRBJ2-7	CASSLRPGAAQYF
TRBV5-1	TRBJ2-7	CASSFGLGGWEQYF
TRBV11-3	TRBJ2-1	CASRSEGPYNEQFF
TRBV7-5	TRBJ2-3	CVRSFRETDTQYF
TRBV5-6	TRBJ2-7	CASSLAWVGQGAYEQYF
TRBV19	TRBJ2-4	CASRGAGTNIQYF
TRBV19	TRBJ2-7	CASSIEGQGWYEQYF
TRBV30	TRBJ2-1	CAWITGGHNEQFF
TRBV5-6	TRBJ2-7	CASSLASGRAYEQYF
TRBV28	TRBJ2-7	CASSLPGQGGEQYF
TRBV27	TRBJ1-3	CASSLSSDSGNTIYF
TRBV19	TRBJ2-1	CASSARLESGDNEQFF
TRBV4-2	.	CASSHTRIAYEQYF
TRBV6-1	TRBJ1-1	CAMLMDTEAFF
TRBV6-6	TRBJ2-7	CASSYSILSYEQYF
TRBV11-2	TRBJ1-1	CASSLMLGTEAFF
TRBV5-4	TRBJ2-7	CASSLQGSYEQYF
TRBV27	TRBJ2-1	CASSPRWSGEFYNEQFF
TRBV2	TRBJ1-1	CASARGRTEAFF
TRBV15	.	CATSRGVGEQYF
TRBV29-1	TRBJ2-1	CSVLAGDVMNEQFF
TRBV5-4	TRBJ1-2	CASSLKSDLNYGYTF
TRBV27	TRBJ2-7	CASRELDGSYEQYF
TRBV4-2	TRBJ2-7	CASSQANSGRSEQYF
TRBV6-5	TRBJ1-1	CASSYKGSIMNTEAFF
TRBV4-2	TRBJ2-2	CASSQGQGATGELFF
TRBV28	TRBJ2-7	CASSNFPGQGSYEQYF
TRBV25-1	TRBJ1-4	CASSEVSPVANEKLFF
TRBV4-1	TRBJ2-7	CASSLDVFVRAFRNEQYF
TRBV7-6	TRBJ2-7	CASSLALDYEQYF
TRBV19	TRBJ1-4	CASSITGPTNEKLFF
TRBV21-1	TRBJ2-5	CASSYRGGRLAGDIRETQYF
TRBV7-9	TRBJ2-2	CASSLTRLAAYTGELFF
TRBV29-1	TRBJ2-7	CSVEGGEGQGYHEQYF
TRBV30	TRBJ2-2	CAWSIQSTGELFF
TRBV7-9	TRBJ1-1	CASSLDTTEAFF
TRBV19	TRBJ2-7	CASSRDYLSYEQYF
TRBV6-1	TRBJ2-3	CASSEIAGSSDTQYF
TRBV19	TRBJ2-5	CASSSNRVETQYF
TRBV10-1	TRBJ1-6	CASSAGQDHTSPLHF
TRBV5-1	TRBJ2-1	CASSLPTTRQNEQFF
TRBV11-3	TRBJ2-3	CASSLSGGTDTQYF
TRBV11-1	TRBJ1-1	CASSYDRNTEAFF
TRBV5-1	TRBJ2-3	CASSLTGAYDTQYF
TRBV11-3	.	CASSIPGSQSYEQYF
TRBV7-2	TRBJ2-1	CASRFPIAGEAPPHNEQFF
TRBV25-1	.	CASSAGYEQYF
TRBV28	TRBJ2-1	CASSFAGREGFYEQFF
TRBV5-1	TRBJ1-3	CASSRGGTGNTIYF
TRBV9	TRBJ2-3	CASSARSGRADTDTQYF
TRBV27	TRBJ2-7	CASSPGASYEQYF
TRBV30	TRBJ2-3	CAWASGSGADTQYF
TRBV19	TRBJ1-5	CASSIQGVGQPQHF
TRBV5-6	TRBJ2-7	CASSFFLAAYEQYF
TRBV7-9	TRBJ2-7	CASSLWGPYEQYF